What follows are 14 T cell receptor beta chains derived from one specimen sequenced in a study of OX40 agonist ivuxolimab in advanced cancers. Clones were sequenced by immunoSEQ multiplex PCR, and TCRdb holds only the in-frame ones, with some missing. The repertoire holds some 46,000 clones, with 80% as singletons. Sequencing used CD4+ or CD8+ T cells sorted from blood, obtained in a trial of the OX40 agonist ivuxolimab. The receptors stem from an adult with an advanced solid tumor such as melanoma, head and neck, liver or kidney cancer.

The chain carries TRBV5-4 and TRBJ2-3; 9 bases line up with TRBD2. This CDR3 has 16 amino acids. With V trimmed by 1 base and J by 2 bases, 5 bases remained unmatched. Looked up from germline, CDR1 is SGHNT and CDR2 is YYREEE (reference sequence). Written as DNA, the CDR3 is TGTGCCAGCAGCTTGAGGACTAGCGTGACCACAGATACGCAGTATTTT. This codes for CASSLRTSVTTDTQYF.

J is TRBJ2-4 and V is TRBV2; 7 bases fit TRBD1. J was trimmed by 0 bases and V by 4 bases; bases with no gene match: 12. Germline V CDR1 and CDR2: SNHLY, FYNNEI. This CDR3 comprises 18 residues. The CDR3 region has the DNA TGTGCCAGCAGTGGAGGGACAGCCTCTGGGTTAGCCAAAAACATTCAGTACTTC. This codes for CASSGGTASGLAKNIQYF. The variable domain in full, completed from reference TRBV2 and TRBJ2-4, reads EPEVTQTPSHQVTQMGQEVILRCVPISNHLYFYWYRQILGQKVEFLVSFYNNEISEKSEIFDDQFSVERPDGSNFTLKIRSTKLEDSAMYFCASSGGTASGLAKNIQYFGAGTRLSVL.

This chain's CDR3 is CSAAKDYEQYF. The CDR3 DNA reads TGCAGTGCTGCGAAGGACTACGAGCAGTACTTC. The chain links TRBV20-1 to TRBJ2-7; D remains unclear. Trimming shortened V by 5 bases and J by 3 bases, and 8 bases separated the two germline ends. CDR1 and CDR2 from the germline V gene are DFQATT and SNEGSKA (reference sequence). CDR3 length: 11 amino acids.

The chain has TRBV6-5 and TRBJ2-7; D is uncertain. V lost 0 bases and J 4 bases, leaving 10 bases between the germline ends. This CDR3 has 14 amino acids. Germline loops: CDR1 MNHEY, CDR2 SVGAGI. The CDR3: CASSYSSTGYEQYF. The CDR3 region has the DNA TGTGCCAGCAGTTACTCGAGTACGGGTTACGAGCAGTACTTC.

The rearrangement joins TRBV6-6 to TRBJ1-2; D gene uncertain. The CDR3 consists of 13 residues. Deletions cut 2 bases from V and 1 base from J, with 5 bases between. Germline V CDR1 and CDR2: MNHNY, SVGAGI (reference sequence). The CDR3 DNA is TGTGCCAGCAGTTACCGATTTAACTATGGCTACACCTTC. Protein: CASSYRFNYGYTF.

The chain carries TRBV9 and TRBJ1-4; 10 nucleotides line up with TRBD1. CDR1 and CDR2 (germline): SGDLS, YYNGEE. CDR3 size: 17 residues. With 2 bases clipped from V and 6 bases from J, the junction kept 10 bases outside the gene matches. The CDR3 coding sequence is TGTGCCAGCAGCGTCCGGGACAGGGGATCCCCGGATGAAAAACTGTTTTTT. Its protein is CASSVRDRGSPDEKLFF.

This sequence joins TRBV4-1 and TRBJ2-7; no firm D call. The CDR3 runs to 16 residues. V lost 0 bases and J lost 5, with 17 bases in between. CDR1 is MGHRA and CDR2 is YSYEKL in the germline V gene. The CDR3, as DNA: TGCGCCAGCAGCCAAGATGATTGGTTGGTTAATAACGAGCAGTACTTC. It encodes CASSQDDWLVNNEQYF.

The chain combines TRBV5-1 with TRBJ1-1, with 10 bases aligning to TRBD1. CDR1 is SGHRS, CDR2 YFSETQ, per germline. Trimming removed 4 bases from V and 6 bases from J; junction bases left unmatched: 3. This CDR3 has 13 amino acids. DNA of the CDR3: TGCGCCAGCAGCCCGGACAGGGGGTCTGAAGCTTTCTTT. It encodes CASSPDRGSEAFF. Filled out from reference TRBV5-1 and TRBJ1-1, the complete variable domain reads KAGVTQTPRYLIKTRGQQVTLSCSPISGHRSVSWYQQTPGQGLQFLFEYFSETQRNKGNFPGRFSGRQFSNSRSEMNVSTLELGDSALYLCASSPDRGSEAFFGQGTRLTVV.

The chain links TRBV6-1 to TRBJ1-5; no clear D gene. The germline V and J ends were trimmed by 1 base and 7 bases, with 14 bases remaining between them. This CDR3 contains 15 residues. Germline CDR1 MNHNS, CDR2 SASEGT. DNA for the CDR3: TGTGCCAGCAGTGAAGTTGGGATAGGTGGACAGCCCCAGCATTTT. Protein: CASSEVGIGGQPQHF.

This clone has just one count. CDR3 sequence (DNA): TGTGCCAGCAAGACCGGGACTAGCGGTCAAGAGACCCAGTACTTC. It translates to CASKTGTSGQETQYF. This rearrangement joins TRBV6-6 to TRBJ2-5, with TRBD2 matching over 11 bases. V lost 7 bases, J lost 2 bases, and 6 bases stayed unmatched. CDR1 and CDR2 (germline): MNHNY, SVGAGI (reference sequence). The length of the CDR3 is 15 residues.

This sequence joins TRBV11-2 and TRBJ1-4; 7 bases align to TRBD1. The CDR3 runs to 16 residues. Trimming at V came to 5 bases and at J to 0 bases, leaving 6 bases not matched to a gene. Per the germline V gene, CDR1 is SGHAT and CDR2 is FQNNGV. CDR3 protein: CASSKGGTATNEKLFF. CDR3 DNA: TGTGCCAGCAGCAAAGGAGGGACAGCAACTAATGAAAAACTGTTTTTT.

The chain has TRBV30 and TRBJ2-3; weak D call: TRBD1 (6 bases). Trimming removed 8 bases from V and 3 bases from J, with 24 bases in between. This CDR3 spans 16 amino acids. In germline, CDR1 is GTSNPN, CDR2 SVGIG (reference sequence). CDR3 coding DNA: TGTGCCCAGCGTGGGGGACACCCAAAGGAGACAGATACGCAGTATTTT. This codes for CAQRGGHPKETDTQYF.

The rearrangement uses TRBV7-7 and TRBJ2-3; perhaps TRBD2 as D (6 bases). Germline assignment: CDR1 SSHAT and CDR2 FNYEAQ (reference sequence). The CDR3 consists of 14 residues. V lost 5 bases and J 5 bases, leaving 14 bases between the germline ends. In nucleotides, the CDR3 is TGTGCCAGCAGCCCCCCCGGGGGAGGAGATACGCAGTATTTT. It codes for CASSPPGGGDTQYF.

This clone was seen a single time. This sequence joins TRBV28 and TRBJ1-2; the match to TRBD1 covers 10 bases. The length of the CDR3 is 15 residues. CDR1 is MDHEN, CDR2 SYDVKM, per germline. The V gene end was trimmed by 6 bases and the J gene end by 2 bases; junction bases not matched to a gene: 6. Here the CDR3 reads CASSSRTGGNYGYTF. In nucleotides, the CDR3 is TGTGCCAGCAGCTCTCGGACAGGGGGAAACTATGGCTACACCTTC.